This T cell receptor (beta chain) derives from a study of T cells in Graves' hyperthyroidism and ophthalmopathy. Findings of the study overall: Patients with ophthalmopathy were separated from those with stable hyperthyroidism by a 13 V-J model. Peripheral blood also featured most of the thyroid clonotypes expanded above 0.001.

Many counts were recorded for this clonotype. As yet, its antigen is unknown. Researchers amplified the TCR beta CDR3 regions from RNA transcripts. First-round RT-PCR of the TCR CDR3 relied on the HTBI primer set. TCRdb analysed the multiplex PCR reads with MiXCR anew, one entry per CDR3 protein. This sample has hundreds of thousands of distinct CDR3 sequences; more than 13% occur once, and the top ten carry 25% to 30%. The CDR3 is 16 residues long. The germline V gene has CDR1 MNHEY and CDR2 SMNVEV (reference sequence). V lost 7 bases, J lost 2 bases, and 9 bases stayed unmatched. Active moderate-to-severe ophthalmopathy, Clinical Activity Score at least 3, NOSPECS at least 4, under 3 months' duration. Diagnoses rested on clinical symptoms, serum thyroxine and TRAb, thyroid ultrasound and orbital computed tomography.

The TCR sequence derives from a man aged 45-65 years with Graves' ophthalmopathy. Sample: blood. The chain combines TRBV27 with TRBJ2-5; the match to TRBD2 covers 11 bases. In nucleotides, the CDR3 is TGTGCCAGCACCCCAAAGGGACTAGCGGTTCAAGAGACCCAGTACTTC. It codes for CASTPKGLAVQETQYF.